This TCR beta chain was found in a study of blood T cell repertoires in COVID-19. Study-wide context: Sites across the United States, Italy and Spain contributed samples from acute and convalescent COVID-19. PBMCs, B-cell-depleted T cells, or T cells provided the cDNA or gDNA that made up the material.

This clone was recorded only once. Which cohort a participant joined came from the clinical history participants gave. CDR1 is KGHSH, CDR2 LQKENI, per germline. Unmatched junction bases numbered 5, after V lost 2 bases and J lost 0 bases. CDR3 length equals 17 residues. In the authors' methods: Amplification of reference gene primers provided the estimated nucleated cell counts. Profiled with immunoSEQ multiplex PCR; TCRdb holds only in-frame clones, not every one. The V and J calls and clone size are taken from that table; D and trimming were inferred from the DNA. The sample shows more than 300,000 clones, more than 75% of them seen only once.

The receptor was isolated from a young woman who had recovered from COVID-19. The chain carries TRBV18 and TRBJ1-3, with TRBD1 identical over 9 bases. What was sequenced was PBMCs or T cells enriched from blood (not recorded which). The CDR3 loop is CASSPLGQGVSGNTIYF. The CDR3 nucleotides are TGTGCCAGCTCACCATTGGGACAGGGAGTCTCTGGAAACACCATATATTTT.